This T cell receptor (beta chain) was recovered during a study of shared clonotypes between healthy human individuals. The method was immunoSEQ multiplex PCR; TCRdb's version includes in-frame clones alone and lacks a portion of them. This repertoire shows about 1 million clones, roughly 70% found once; its top ten account for around 1.4%. V was cut by 4 bases and J by 3 bases, with 13 bases left in between. Per germline, CDR1 SQVTM and CDR2 ANQGSEA. The CDR3 totals 14 residues. This receptor was obtained from a man between 18 and 29 years old in good health. This sequence joins TRBV29-1 and TRBJ1-5, with a tentative D call TRBD1 (5 bases). The sample consisted of memory CD4+ T cells sorted from blood. Subset noted: CD45RA-negative fraction. CDR3 loop: CSVANGAYNQPQHF. The CDR3, as DNA: TGCAGCGTTGCGAACGGGGCCTACAATCAGCCCCAGCATTTT.